The table lists the clone carrying this T cell receptor (beta chain) with a few counts. This record belongs to a study of blood T cell repertoires in COVID-19. The protocol was immunoSEQ multiplex PCR, while the TCRdb copy is restricted to in-frame clones and leaves out a portion. This table has 350,000 to 400,000 clones, 87% appearing once. Deletions cut 3 bases from V and 5 bases from J, with 17 bases between. Germline values: CDR1 MNHEY, CDR2 SMNVEV (reference sequence). The CDR3 spans 16 residues. The TCR originated in a middle-aged man in a cohort exposed to, infected with or recovered from COVID-19 (not recorded which). Material for sequencing was PBMCs or T cells enriched from blood (not recorded which). The chain joins TRBV27 to TRBJ2-1; D is perhaps TRBD2 (5 bases). For the CDR3, the DNA is TGTGCCAGCAGTTTCCTCGGGGAGACCAAAAACAATGAGCAGTTCTTC. Encoded protein: CASSFLGETKNNEQFF.